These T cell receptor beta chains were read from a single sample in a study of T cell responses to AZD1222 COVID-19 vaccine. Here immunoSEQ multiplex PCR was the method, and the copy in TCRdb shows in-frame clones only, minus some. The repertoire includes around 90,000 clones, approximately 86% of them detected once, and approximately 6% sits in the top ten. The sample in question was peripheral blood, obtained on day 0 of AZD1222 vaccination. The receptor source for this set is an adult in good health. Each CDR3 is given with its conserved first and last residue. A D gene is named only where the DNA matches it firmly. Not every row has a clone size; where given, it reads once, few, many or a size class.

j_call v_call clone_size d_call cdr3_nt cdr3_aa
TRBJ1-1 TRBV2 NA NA TGTGCCAGCAGTGTGGAGGCGAACACTGAAGCTTTCTTT CASSVEANTEAFF
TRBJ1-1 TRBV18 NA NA TGTGCCAGCTCACCCACCGGGACGCAGAACACTGAAGCTTTCTTT CASSPTGTQNTEAFF
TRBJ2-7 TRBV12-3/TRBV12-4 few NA TGTGCCAGCAGTTTATTGGAGAACACGGAGCAGTACTTC CASSLLENTEQYF
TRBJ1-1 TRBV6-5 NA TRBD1 TGTGCCAGCAGACAGGGGCCGACTGAAGCTTTCTTT CASRQGPTEAFF
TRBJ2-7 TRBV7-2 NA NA TGTGCCAGCAGCTTAGATGGGGGGAGTGCCCACGAGCAGTACTTC CASSLDGGSAHEQYF
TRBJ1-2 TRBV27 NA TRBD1 TGTGCCAGCAGTTTAACAGGGGACCCCTATGGCTACACCTTC CASSLTGDPYGYTF
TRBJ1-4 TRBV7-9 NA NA TGTGCCAGCACCTCAACAGGGTATCAAGAAAAACTGTTTTTT CASTSTGYQEKLFF
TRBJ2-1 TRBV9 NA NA TGTGCCAGCAGCGTCGAGACCTACAATGAGCAGTTCTTC CASSVETYNEQFF
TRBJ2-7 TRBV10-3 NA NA TGTGCCATCAGGGGGGGAAGCTCCTACGAGCAGTACTTC CAIRGGSSYEQYF
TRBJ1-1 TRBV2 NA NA TGTGCCAGCAGTGAAGCTTGGGGTGAAGCTTTCTTT CASSEAWGEAFF
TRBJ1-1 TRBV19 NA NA TGTGCCAGTAGTCCTAACACGGACACTGAAGCTTTCTTT CASSPNTDTEAFF
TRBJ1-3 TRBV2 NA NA TGTGCCAGCAGTGAGTGGAGGGCCGGAAACACCATATATTTT CASSEWRAGNTIYF
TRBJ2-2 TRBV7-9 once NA TGTGCCAGCAGCCTTAACACCGGGGAGCTGTTTTTT CASSLNTGELFF
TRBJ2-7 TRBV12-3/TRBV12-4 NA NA TGTGCCAGCAGCGAACAGCTCTCCTACGAGCAGTACTTC CASSEQLSYEQYF
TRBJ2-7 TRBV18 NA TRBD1 TGTGCCAGCTCACCCCCAAGCCAGGGGGTCAACGAGCAGTACTTC CASSPPSQGVNEQYF
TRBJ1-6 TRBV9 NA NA TGTGCCAGCAGCGTAGCGAGCTCCTATAATTCACCCCTCCACTTT CASSVASSYNSPLHF
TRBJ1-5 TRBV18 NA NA TGTGCCAGCTCACCCAGTCCCGGACAGAGCAATCAGCCCCAGCATTTT CASSPSPGQSNQPQHF
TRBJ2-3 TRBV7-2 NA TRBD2 TGTGCCAGCAGCATTGGGGGGACTAGCGGGGAAAGATATTTT CASSIGGTSGERYF
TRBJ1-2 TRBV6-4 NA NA TGTGCCAGCAGTTTTGGGGGAAATGGCTACACCTTC CASSFGGNGYTF
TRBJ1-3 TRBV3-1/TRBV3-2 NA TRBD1 TGTGCCAGCAGCCTTGGACAGGTGTCGGGAAACACCATATATTTT CASSLGQVSGNTIYF
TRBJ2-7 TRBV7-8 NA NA TGTGCCAGCAGCCAAGACGGCAGGGCCTACGAGCAGTACTTC CASSQDGRAYEQYF
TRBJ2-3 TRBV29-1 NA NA TGCAGCGCACAAAACGGGGGCTTCGGGGATACGCAGTATTTT CSAQNGGFGDTQYF
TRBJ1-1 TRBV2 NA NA TGTGCCAGCAGTGAGCAGGGACTGAACACTGAAGCTTTCTTT CASSEQGLNTEAFF
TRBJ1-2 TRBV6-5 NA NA TGTGCCAGCAGTTACAGTCTCGAGGTGGGCTATGGCTACACCTTC CASSYSLEVGYGYTF
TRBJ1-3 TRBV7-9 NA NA TGTGCCAGTTGGGGGGGCTCTGGAAACACCATATATTTT CASWGGSGNTIYF
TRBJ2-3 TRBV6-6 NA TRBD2 TGTGCCAGCATCGACCGACTAGCGGGGGGCACAGATACGCAGTATTTT CASIDRLAGGTDTQYF
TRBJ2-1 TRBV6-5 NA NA TGTGCCAGCAGTTACGGTTACCAGAACAATGAGCAGTTCTTC CASSYGYQNNEQFF